This T cell receptor beta chain appears in the sequencing data of a study of Ad26.COV2.S vaccination and SARS-CoV-2 variants. On this clone: Its antigen is not identified.

Study-wide points: Responses of spike-specific T cells (both CD8+ and CD4+) reportedly showed substantial breadth after vaccination.

Specified treatment: over 15 received Ad26.COV2.S at low or high dose, single or two shots; several received placebo; per-sample allocation not given. All samples were drawn on day 63, counting from the first vaccine or placebo injection. Trimming shortened V by 5 bases and J by 0 bases, and 11 bases separated the two germline ends. The germline V gene has CDR1 SGHTA and CDR2 FQGNSA. The CDR3 runs to 15 residues. The data were produced by immunoSEQ multiplex PCR, yet TCRdb's version contains in-frame clones alone and is incomplete. The table records about 330,000 clones, about 90% of them present only once.

V gene TRBV7-2 combines with J gene TRBJ1-5; a weak D match, TRBD1 (5 bases). The sample consisted of peripheral blood, taken in a trial of Ad26.COV2.S vaccine versus placebo. The source is a person between 18 and 59 years old who received the Ad26.COV2.S COVID-19 vaccine or a placebo. The CDR3, as DNA: TGTGCCAGCAGCCGCGACAGTTATAGCAATCAGCCCCAGCATTTT. This gives the protein CASSRDSYSNQPQHF.